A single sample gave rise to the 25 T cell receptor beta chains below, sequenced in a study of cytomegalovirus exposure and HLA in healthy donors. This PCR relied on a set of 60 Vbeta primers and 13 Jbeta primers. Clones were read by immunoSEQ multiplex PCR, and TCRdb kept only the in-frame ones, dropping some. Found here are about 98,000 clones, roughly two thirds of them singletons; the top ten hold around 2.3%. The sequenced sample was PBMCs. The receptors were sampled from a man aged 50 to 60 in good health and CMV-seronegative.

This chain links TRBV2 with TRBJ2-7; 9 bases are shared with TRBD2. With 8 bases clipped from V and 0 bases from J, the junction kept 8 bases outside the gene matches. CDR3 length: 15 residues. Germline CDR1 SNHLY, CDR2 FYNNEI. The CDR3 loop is CASQLSGGPSYEQYF. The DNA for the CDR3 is TGTGCCAGCCAACTCAGCGGGGGGCCCTCCTACGAGCAGTACTTC.

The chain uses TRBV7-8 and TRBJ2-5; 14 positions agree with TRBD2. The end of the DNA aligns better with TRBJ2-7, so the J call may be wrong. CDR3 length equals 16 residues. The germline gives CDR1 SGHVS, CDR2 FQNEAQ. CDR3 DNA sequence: TGTGCCAGCAGCCCAGGGACTAGCGGGGGTTCGTACGAGCAGTACTTC. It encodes CASSPGTSGGSYEQYF.

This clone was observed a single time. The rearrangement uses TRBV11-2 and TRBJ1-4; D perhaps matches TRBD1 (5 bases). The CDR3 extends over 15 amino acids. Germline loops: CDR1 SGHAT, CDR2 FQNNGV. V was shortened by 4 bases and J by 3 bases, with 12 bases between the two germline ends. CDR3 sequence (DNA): TGTGCCAGCAGCTCGCGGGGGGTGGCTAATGAAAAACTGTTTTTT. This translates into CASSSRGVANEKLFF.

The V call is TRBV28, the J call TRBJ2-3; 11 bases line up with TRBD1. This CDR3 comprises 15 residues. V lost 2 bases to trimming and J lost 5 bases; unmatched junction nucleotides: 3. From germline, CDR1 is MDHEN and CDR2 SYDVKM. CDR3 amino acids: CASSLGDRGRDTQYF. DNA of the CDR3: TGTGCCAGCAGTTTAGGGGACAGGGGGAGAGATACGCAGTATTTT.

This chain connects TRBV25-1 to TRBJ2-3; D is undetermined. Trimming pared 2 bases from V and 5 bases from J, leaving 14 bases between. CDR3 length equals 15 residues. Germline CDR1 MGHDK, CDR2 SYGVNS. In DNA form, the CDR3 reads TGTGCCAGCAGTGAAGTCGACGTTGGGCGAGATACGCAGTATTTT. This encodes CASSEVDVGRDTQYF.

The CDR3 DNA follows: TGTGCCAGCAGTGACTCGACAGGTGGGCAAAGTGAAGCTTTCTTT. The encoded protein is CASSDSTGGQSEAFF. The V gene is TRBV6-4, the J gene TRBJ1-1; possibly TRBD1 for D (6 bases). The ends were cut back, 0 bases at V and 7 bases at J, with 15 bases in the middle. CDR3 length equals 15 residues. Germline CDR1 MRHNA, CDR2 SNTAGT.

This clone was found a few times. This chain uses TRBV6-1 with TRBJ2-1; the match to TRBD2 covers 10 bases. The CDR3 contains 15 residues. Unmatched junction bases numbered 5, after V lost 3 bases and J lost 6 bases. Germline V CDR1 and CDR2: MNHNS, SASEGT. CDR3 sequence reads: CASSDASGSSNEQFF. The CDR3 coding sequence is TGTGCCAGCAGTGACGCTAGCGGGAGTTCCAATGAGCAGTTCTTC.

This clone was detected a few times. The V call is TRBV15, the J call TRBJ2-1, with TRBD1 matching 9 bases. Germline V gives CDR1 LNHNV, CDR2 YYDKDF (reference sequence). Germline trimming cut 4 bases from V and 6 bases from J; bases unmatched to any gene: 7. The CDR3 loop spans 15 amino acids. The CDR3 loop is CATSTGTGKVNEQFF. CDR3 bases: TGTGCCACCAGCACGGGGACAGGGAAAGTCAATGAGCAGTTCTTC.

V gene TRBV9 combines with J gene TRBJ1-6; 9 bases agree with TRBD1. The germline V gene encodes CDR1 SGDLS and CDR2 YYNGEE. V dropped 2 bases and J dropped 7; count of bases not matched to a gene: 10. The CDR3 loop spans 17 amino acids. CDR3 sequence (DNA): TGTGCCAGCAGCGTCACAGGGGGCGCGTCCGGCAATTCACCCCTCCACTTT. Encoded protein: CASSVTGGASGNSPLHF.

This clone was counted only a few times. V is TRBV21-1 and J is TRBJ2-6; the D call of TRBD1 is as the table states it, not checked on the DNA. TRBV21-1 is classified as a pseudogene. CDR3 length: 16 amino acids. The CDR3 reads CASSRRTVSGANVLTF. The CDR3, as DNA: TGTGCCAGCAGCAGACGGACAGTCTCTGGGGCCAACGTCCTGACTTTC.

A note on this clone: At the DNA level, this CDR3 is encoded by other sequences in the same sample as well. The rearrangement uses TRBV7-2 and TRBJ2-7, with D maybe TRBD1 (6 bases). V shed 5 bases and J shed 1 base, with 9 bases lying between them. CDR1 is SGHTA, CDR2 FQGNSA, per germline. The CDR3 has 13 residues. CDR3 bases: TGTGCCAGCAGCCCTGGACAGTCCTACGAGCAGTACTTC. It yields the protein CASSPGQSYEQYF.

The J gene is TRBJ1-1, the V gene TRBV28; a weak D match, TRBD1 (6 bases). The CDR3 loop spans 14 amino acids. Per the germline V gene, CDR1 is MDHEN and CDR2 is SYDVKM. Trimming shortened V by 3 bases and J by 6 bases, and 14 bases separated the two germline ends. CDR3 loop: CASSLPGEIAEAFF. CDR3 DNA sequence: TGTGCCAGCAGTTTGCCAGGGGAAATCGCTGAAGCTTTCTTT.

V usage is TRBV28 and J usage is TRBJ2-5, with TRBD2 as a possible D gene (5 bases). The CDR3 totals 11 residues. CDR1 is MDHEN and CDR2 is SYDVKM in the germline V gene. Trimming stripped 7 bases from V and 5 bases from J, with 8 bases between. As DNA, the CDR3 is TGTGCCAGCAACATAGCGGAGACCCAGTACTTC. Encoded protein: CASNIAETQYF. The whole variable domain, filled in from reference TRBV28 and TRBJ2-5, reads DVKVTQSSRYLVKRTGEKVFLECVQDMDHENMFWYRQDPGLGLRLIYFSYDVKMKEKGDIPEGYSVSREKKERFSLILESASTNQTSMYLCASNIAETQYFGPGTRLLVL.

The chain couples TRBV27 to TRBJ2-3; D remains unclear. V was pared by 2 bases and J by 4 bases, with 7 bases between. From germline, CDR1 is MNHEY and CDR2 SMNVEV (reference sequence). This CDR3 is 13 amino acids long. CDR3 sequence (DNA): TGTGCCAGCAGTTTAATTTCGGCAGATACGCAGTATTTT. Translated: CASSLISADTQYF.

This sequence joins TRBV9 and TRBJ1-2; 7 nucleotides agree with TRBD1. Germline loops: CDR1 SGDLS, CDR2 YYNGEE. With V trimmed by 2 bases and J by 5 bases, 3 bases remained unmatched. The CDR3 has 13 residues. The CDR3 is CASSVPGGYGYTF. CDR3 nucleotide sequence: TGTGCCAGCAGCGTTCCAGGGGGGTATGGCTACACCTTC.

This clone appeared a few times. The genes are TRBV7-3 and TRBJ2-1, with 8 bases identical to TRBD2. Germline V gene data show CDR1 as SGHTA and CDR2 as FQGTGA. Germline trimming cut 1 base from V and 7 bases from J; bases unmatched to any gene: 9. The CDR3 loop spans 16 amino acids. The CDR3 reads CASSLRAGRAANEQFF. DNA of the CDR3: TGTGCCAGCAGCTTAAGGGCCGGGAGGGCCGCAAATGAGCAGTTCTTC.

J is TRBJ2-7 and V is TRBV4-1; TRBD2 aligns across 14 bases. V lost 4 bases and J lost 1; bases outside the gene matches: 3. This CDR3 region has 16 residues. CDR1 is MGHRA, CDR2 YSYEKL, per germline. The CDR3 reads CASSRGLAGGSYEQYF. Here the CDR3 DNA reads TGCGCCAGCAGCCGCGGACTAGCGGGGGGATCCTACGAGCAGTACTTC.

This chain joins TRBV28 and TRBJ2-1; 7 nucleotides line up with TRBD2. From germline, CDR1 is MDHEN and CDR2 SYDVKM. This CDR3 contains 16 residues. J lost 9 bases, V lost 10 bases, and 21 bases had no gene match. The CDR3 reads CATAWGGGYTFGEQFF. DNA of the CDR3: TGTGCCACCGCCTGGGGGGGAGGTTATACATTTGGTGAGCAGTTCTTC.

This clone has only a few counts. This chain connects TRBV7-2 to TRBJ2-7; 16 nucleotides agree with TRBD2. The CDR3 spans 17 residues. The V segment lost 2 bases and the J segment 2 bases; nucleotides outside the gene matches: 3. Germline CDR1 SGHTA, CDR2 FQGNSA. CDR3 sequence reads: CASSLYGTSGRAYEQYF. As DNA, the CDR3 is TGTGCCAGCAGCTTATACGGGACTAGCGGGAGGGCCTACGAGCAGTACTTC.

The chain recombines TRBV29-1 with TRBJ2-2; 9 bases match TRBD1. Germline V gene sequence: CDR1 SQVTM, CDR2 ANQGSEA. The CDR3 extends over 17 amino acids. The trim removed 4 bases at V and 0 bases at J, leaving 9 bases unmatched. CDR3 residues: CSVGGTGGFANTGELFF. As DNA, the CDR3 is TGCAGCGTTGGAGGAACAGGGGGCTTTGCGAACACCGGGGAGCTGTTTTTT.

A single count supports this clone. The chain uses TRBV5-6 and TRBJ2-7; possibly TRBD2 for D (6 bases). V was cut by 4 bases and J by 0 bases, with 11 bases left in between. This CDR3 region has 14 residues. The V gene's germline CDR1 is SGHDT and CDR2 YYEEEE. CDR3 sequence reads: CASSAGFSSYEQYF. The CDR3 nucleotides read TGTGCCAGCAGCGCGGGATTTTCCTCCTACGAGCAGTACTTC.

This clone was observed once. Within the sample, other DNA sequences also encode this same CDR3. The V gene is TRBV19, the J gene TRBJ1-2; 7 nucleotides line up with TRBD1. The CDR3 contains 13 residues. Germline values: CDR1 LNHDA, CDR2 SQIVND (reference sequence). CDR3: CATKGTVASGYTF. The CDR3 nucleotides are TGTGCTACCAAGGGGACAGTCGCGTCAGGCTACACCTTC.

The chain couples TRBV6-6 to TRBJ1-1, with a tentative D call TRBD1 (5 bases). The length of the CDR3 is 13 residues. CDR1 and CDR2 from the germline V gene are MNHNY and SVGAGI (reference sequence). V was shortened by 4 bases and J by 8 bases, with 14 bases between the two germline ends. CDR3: CASSLVGRQEAFF. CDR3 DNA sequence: TGTGCCAGCAGTTTGGTGGGGCGGCAAGAAGCTTTCTTT.

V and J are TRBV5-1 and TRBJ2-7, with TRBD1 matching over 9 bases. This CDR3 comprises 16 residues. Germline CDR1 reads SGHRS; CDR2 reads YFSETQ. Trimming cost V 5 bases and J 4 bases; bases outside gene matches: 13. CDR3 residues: CASSSFPGTGFYEQYF. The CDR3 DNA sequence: TGCGCCAGCAGTTCGTTCCCCGGGACAGGGTTTTACGAGCAGTACTTC.

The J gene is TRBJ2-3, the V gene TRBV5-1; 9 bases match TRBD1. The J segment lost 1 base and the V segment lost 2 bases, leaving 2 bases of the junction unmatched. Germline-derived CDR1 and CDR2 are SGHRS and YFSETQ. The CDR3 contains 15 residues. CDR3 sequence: CASSFRDRGTDTQYF. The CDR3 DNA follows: TGCGCCAGCAGCTTCCGGGACAGGGGCACAGATACGCAGTATTTT.